Listed below are T cell receptor beta chains from one sample, sequenced in a study of early T cells in non-severe SARS-CoV-2 infection. TCRdb redid the calling of the 5' RACE reads with MiXCR, one entry per CDR3 protein. The table lists roughly 57,000 distinct CDR3 sequences, around 10% of them singletons. This specimen consisted of whole blood, obtained at baseline. Source of these receptors: an adult who was a healthcare worker with PCR-confirmed SARS-CoV-2 infection or an uninfected control (not recorded which). CDR3s include the opening cysteine and the closing phenylalanine or tryptophan. The order of the fields is clone size, D gene, V gene, J gene, CDR3 DNA, CDR3 protein. A D gene is named only where the DNA matches it firmly. The size of a clone is reported for some rows only, either as once, few or many, or as a class for expanded clones.

-,-,TRBV12-3/TRBV12-4,TRBJ2-4,TGTGCCAGCAGTTTTATTTCCGGTACTCTTTCCAAAAACATTCAGTACTTC,CASSFISGTLSKNIQYF
few,TRBD1,TRBV28,TRBJ2-2,TGTGCCAGCAGTCCAGGGGACAGGGCTGCCCCCGGGGAGCTGTTTTTT,CASSPGDRAAPGELFF
-,TRBD1,TRBV19,TRBJ2-7,TGTGCCAGTAGTTTCGGGACAGGCCACTACGAGCAGTACTTC,CASSFGTGHYEQYF
many,-,TRBV19,TRBJ2-6,TGTGCCAGCTCAGACAGCTCTGGGGCCAACGTCCTGACTTTC,CASSDSSGANVLTF
-,-,TRBV6-2/TRBV6-3,TRBJ2-7,TGTGCCAGCAGCCCCCTCCACGGGAGAAAGGGGTACGAGCAGTACTTC,CASSPLHGRKGYEQYF
-,TRBD1,TRBV20-1,TRBJ1-5,TGCAGTGCTAGAGATGCAGGGACAGGGGAGGTTAGCAATCAGCCCCAGCATTTT,CSARDAGTGEVSNQPQHF
many,-,TRBV5-6,TRBJ2-7,TGTGCCAGCCGCCGGGGGGCCGGCTACGAGCAGTACTTC,CASRRGAGYEQYF
many,-,TRBV12-3/TRBV12-4,TRBJ2-7,TGTGCCAGCAGCCGGGACCTCTCCTACGAGCAGTACTTC,CASSRDLSYEQYF
few,TRBD1,TRBV6-5,TRBJ1-6,TGTGCCAGCAGTGATACCGGGACAGGGTCGAATTCACCCCTCCACTTT,CASSDTGTGSNSPLHF
few,-,TRBV12-3/TRBV12-4,TRBJ1-4,TGTGCCAGCAGTGCTTCTCAGGGAGAGAAAAAACTGTTTTTT,CASSASQGEKKLFF
-,-,TRBV18,TRBJ2-3,TGTGCCAGCTCACCTCCGGGGGCAATCACAGATACGCAGTATTTT,CASSPPGAITDTQYF
-,TRBD2,TRBV20-1,TRBJ2-1,TGCAGTGCAGTAGCGGGAGGGTACAATGAGCAGTTCTTC,CSAVAGGYNEQFF
few,-,TRBV7-8,TRBJ1-3,TGTGCCAGCAGCTTAGTGGCGCCCTCTGGAAACACCATATATTTT,CASSLVAPSGNTIYF
-,-,TRBV6-5,TRBJ2-2,TGTGCCAGCAGTTATGGATCCGGGGAAGGGGAGCTGTTTTTT,CASSYGSGEGELFF
few,-,TRBV4-3,TRBJ2-3,TGCGCCAGCAGCCAAGATGGGGCGGCGGGATACACAGATACGCAGTATTTT,CASSQDGAAGYTDTQYF
-,TRBD2,TRBV7-6,TRBJ2-5,TGTGCCAGCAGCTTTGATAGCGGGAGGGCCGGGGAGACCCAGTACTTC,CASSFDSGRAGETQYF
few,TRBD1,TRBV6-2/TRBV6-3,TRBJ2-7,TGTGCCAGCCGCCGGACAGGGACAGGTACGATTTCCGGGCAGTACTTC,CASRRTGTGTISGQYF
-,-,TRBV11-2,TRBJ2-2,TGTGCCAGCAGCTTAATGACCGAGCACACCGGGGAGCTGTTTTTT,CASSLMTEHTGELFF
few,-,TRBV3-1,TRBJ2-7,TGTGCCAGCAGCCAGAGAGAGTCCTACGAGCAGTACTTC,CASSQRESYEQYF
many,-,TRBV28,TRBJ2-2,TGTGCCAGCAGTTTATCCGACTTTACGTCGGCCGGGGAGCTGTTTTTT,CASSLSDFTSAGELFF
-,-,TRBV12-5,TRBJ2-1,TGTGCTAGTGACACAGGATTACGGGAGCAGTTCTTC,CASDTGLREQFF
-,-,TRBV4-2,TRBJ2-7,TGTGCCAGCAGCCAAGTTCCAGGGCAGGGGCAGTACTTC,CASSQVPGQGQYF
-,-,TRBV28,TRBJ2-1,TGTGCCAGCAGTTTTTTAATCTGGAATGAGCAGTTCTTC,CASSFLIWNEQFF
few,TRBD1,TRBV28,TRBJ2-3,TGTGCCAGCAGTTCAGCCGGGACAGGGAATACAGATACGCAGTATTTT,CASSSAGTGNTDTQYF
few,-,TRBV7-8,TRBJ2-1,TGTGCCAGCAGACGAGACGTCGTTCGAAACAATGAGCAGTTCTTC,CASRRDVVRNNEQFF